This TCR beta chain was captured by sequencing in a study of T cell repertoires in cytomegalovirus infection. Each CDR3 protein is one row after TCRdb ran MiXCR on the reads. In the table there are 680,000 or so distinct CDR3 sequences, less than 40% of which are singletons. The CDR3 extends over 14 amino acids. Germline lookup yields CDR1 SQVTM and CDR2 ANQGSEA. V shed 4 bases and J shed 2 bases, with 14 bases lying between them. The clonotype comes from a human donor in good health (CMV status not recorded). Some clones in this sample may be carry-over from other donors' samples. V is TRBV29-1 and J is TRBJ1-2, with D tentatively TRBD1 (6 bases). Input material: PBMCs. DNA for the CDR3: TGCAGCGTTGCCGGACGGGGGCAAAACTATGGCTACACCTTC. Translation gives CSVAGRGQNYGYTF.